Sequencing of this T cell receptor (beta chain) was carried out in a study of shared clonotypes between healthy human individuals. Each cell subset's genomic DNA was divided evenly among several immunoSEQ plates. Libraries were prepared by immunoSEQ multiplex PCR; TCRdb keeps only in-frame clonotypes and omits some of them. The table records approximately 1.9 million clones, about 93% of them present only once. The germline V and J ends were trimmed by 4 bases and 0 bases, with 19 bases remaining between them. The CDR3 covers 18 residues. Germline CDR1 and CDR2: MGHDK and SYGVNS. Terminally differentiated effector memory CD45RA+ cells were excluded from the naive CD8 cells, which were CD45RO-negative and positively selected for CCR7.

The sample was naive CD8+ T cells from PBMCs. The receptor's source is a man aged 18 to 30 in good health. Some clones in this sample may be carry-over from other donors' samples. The chain carries TRBV25-1 and TRBJ2-1; perhaps TRBD2 as D (6 bases). The CDR3 region is CASSGVWERVSSYNEQFF. Written as DNA, the CDR3 is TGTGCCAGCAGTGGCGTATGGGAGCGGGTGAGCTCCTACAATGAGCAGTTCTTC.